This T cell receptor beta chain was recovered during a study of T cells in Graves' hyperthyroidism and ophthalmopathy (dated by TCRdb to between 2018 and 2021). A note on the overall study: Peripheral blood samples were taken at the time of initial diagnosis, prior to any treatment. To identify distinguishing TCR V-J signatures, a discovery cohort of around 98 patients was used, comprising some 43 with Graves' ophthalmopathy and around 60 with stable Graves' hyperthyroidism. Whether ophthalmopathy could be predicted prospectively was tested in an independent validation cohort made up of under 20 hyperthyroidism patients plus 17 patients who later progressed to ophthalmopathy. The approximately 100 discovery patients were randomly split 7:3 into training and test sets. In addition, the study compared T-cell repertoires in thyroid tissue and in blood from over 5 Graves' hyperthyroidism patients. Following sampling, methimazole starting at 30 mg daily was given to hyperthyroidism patients, and high-dose intravenous methylprednisolone was given to ophthalmopathy patients. The paper reports TCR Vbeta CDR3 sequencing of approximately 140 peripheral blood samples: approximately 41 ophthalmopathy, roughly 80 hyperthyroidism and approximately 17 progressor patients.

Concerning this clonotype itself: The clone's antigen remains unknown. Nothing much larger sits one base from this clone, and base qualities are not available.

Deletion took 0 bases off V and 11 bases off J, with a span of 8 bases between the germline ends. The CDR3 holds 13 amino acids from the cysteine to the phenylalanine. Of all the DNA, just the CDR3 is kept, 39 bases in frame from base 1. The germline V gene specifies ENHRY as CDR1 and SYGVKD as CDR2. TCR beta CDR3 regions were amplified from RNA transcripts. A first-round RT-PCR of the TCR CDR3 used the HTBI primer set with the Qiagen OneStep RT-PCR kit. Libraries were constructed in a second round of multiplex PCR, after which size selection and purification were performed. Paired-end sequencing of the libraries was performed with 100 bp reads on an Illumina HiSeq2000. In the authors' own workflow: SOAPnuke was used to process the raw data, with reads discarded if the reads contained adapters or uncalled bases, had a mean Phred below 15, or lacked an exact constant-primer or identifier match. High-quality paired reads were merged with COPE v1.2.5, and unique nucleotide sequences were defined as clonotypes. Clonotypes were aligned to IMGT TRBV, TRBD and TRBJ reference segments using MiTCR v1.1. Only V-J combinations with frequency above 0.0001, covering approximately 99% of repertoires, were analysed. A TCS score was defined as the ratio between F50 (clonal expansion) and ExV (chaos), using BLOSUM62-based TCRdist between CDR3 peptides within each V-J. Welch's t-statistics and random forest reduced just over 500 V-J features to 13, which were used in a naive Bayes classifier (R e1071). The Morisita-Horn index was used to measure how similar the thyroid and blood repertoires were. TCRdb reran the public reads through fastp at Q25 and MiXCR, keeping productive beta chains. Every entry covers one CDR3 protein and lists the most common genes and DNA from its rows. The V and J calls were determined by TCRdb, not by the authors. The sample has hundreds of thousands of distinct CDR3 sequences on record, 35% to 45% of them singletons. Clones ranked in the top ten supply 7.5% to 9.5% of the sample.

Graves' hyperthyroidism was defined as stable when no progression to ophthalmopathy occurred over 18 months of follow-up. Hyperthyroidism patients were aged 18 to 65 years and newly diagnosed, with disease duration of less than 2 months. Any patient with an uncontrolled infection, another autoimmune disease, pregnancy or lactation was excluded. Diagnoses relied on clinical symptoms, serum thyroxine and TRAb, thyroid ultrasound and orbital computed tomography. PBMCs were isolated from more than 8 ml of fresh peripheral blood by Ficoll-Paque density gradient centrifugation. Total RNA was extracted with Trizol reagent, and quality was checked on an Agilent 2100 Bioanalyzer. Beyond this particular receptor, the publication reports: In validation, the model predicted progression to ophthalmopathy with 65% to 71% sensitivity and around 72% specificity, a median of about 6 months before onset. In cross-validation, a model built on a 13 V-J signature told ophthalmopathy apart from stable hyperthyroidism with 87.88% sensitivity and approximately 84% specificity, and in testing the same model reached 80%/75%. Sample size was not statistically predetermined, and blinding of investigators to group allocation was not performed. Most expanded thyroid clonotypes (frequency above 0.001) were also found in blood, which suggests that blood repertoires may mirror thyroid immune responses.

Recombination joined TRBV10-3 with TRBJ1-6; the D gene cannot be resolved reliably. The receptor's source is a man between 18 and 35 years old with Graves' hyperthyroidism. The sample taken for sequencing was blood. The bases read TGTGCCATCAGTGAGTCGACCGCGACACCCCTCCACTTT. Its translation is CAISESTATPLHF.